This TCR beta chain derives from a study of blood T cell repertoires in COVID-19. Across the study: Acute-phase and convalescent COVID-19 samples originated in the United States, Italy and Spain. Nucleic acid was either cDNA or gDNA, and it came from T cells, B-cell-depleted T cells, or PBMCs.

V lost 1 base, J lost 12 bases, and 12 bases lay in between. The CDR3 extends over 12 amino acids. CDR1 and CDR2 (germline): LNHDA, SQIVND (reference sequence). In the original processing: Estimates of nucleated cell counts were drawn from the amplification of reference gene primers. The data were produced by immunoSEQ multiplex PCR, yet TCRdb's version contains in-frame clones alone and is incomplete. V and J calls and clone size are those listed in that table; D and trimming were worked out from the DNA. Of about 94,000 clones in the sample, 84% are singletons; the top ten hold roughly 6.3%. The sequencing sample was made of peripheral blood. This chain joins TRBV19 and TRBJ1-1; the D is unclear. The source of this sequence is a man in his sixties with acute or convalescent COVID-19. The chain's CDR3 is CASSIGPGRTFF. DNA for the CDR3: TGTGCCAGTAGTATAGGTCCGGGGAGGACTTTCTTT.